These 21 T cell receptor beta chains were sequenced from one sample in a study of cytotoxic CD8 clonotypes in ibrutinib-treated CLL. Method: immunoSEQ multiplex PCR; TCRdb's copy keeps in-frame clones and lacks some. Seen here are some 70,000 clones, under 70% observed once, and the top ten hold roughly 5.7%. The sample consisted of PBMCs, taken after 12 months of ibrutinib treatment. The receptor source for this set is a human donor with chronic lymphocytic leukemia.

The chain combines TRBV9 with TRBJ2-7, with 11 positions matching TRBD2. After removal of 3 bases from V and 4 bases from J, the junction contained 6 bases not matched to a gene. From germline, CDR1 is SGDLS and CDR2 YYNGEE. The CDR3 spans 15 residues. DNA for the CDR3: TGTGCCAGCAGCGGACGACTAGCGGGGAGGTACGAGCAGTACTTC. Translation: CASSGRLAGRYEQYF.

The J gene is TRBJ1-6, the V gene TRBV5-6; D possibly corresponds to TRBD1 (5 bases). CDR1 is SGHDT, CDR2 YYEEEE, per germline. The V end lost 6 bases, the J end lost 11 bases, and 27 bases lay between the germline ends. This CDR3 has 17 amino acids. The CDR3 sequence: CASTKWGVGSGYPPLHF. Here the CDR3 DNA reads TGTGCCAGCACTAAGTGGGGGGTCGGCTCGGGTTATCCACCCCTCCACTTT.

J is TRBJ1-2 and V is TRBV7-9; TRBD1 is a possible D gene (6 bases). V dropped 5 bases and J dropped 4 bases, with 20 bases sitting between them. CDR3 length: 16 amino acids. Germline-derived CDR1 and CDR2 are SEHNR and FQNEAQ (reference sequence). The CDR3 nucleotides read TGTGCCAGCAGCCCCCTGTCGGGACAAGGACGCTATGGCTACACCTTC. Protein: CASSPLSGQGRYGYTF.

CDR3 nucleotides: TGTGCCAGCAGACCCCGCCCCGGGGAGACCCAGTACTTC. Its translation is CASRPRPGETQYF. This chain joins TRBV5-4 and TRBJ2-5; D not resolved. In germline, CDR1 is SGHNT, CDR2 YYREEE (reference sequence). Deletions cut 5 bases from V and 5 bases from J, with 13 bases between. CDR3 length: 13 amino acids.

The V and J genes are TRBV6-5 and TRBJ1-1, with D maybe TRBD1 (6 bases). The CDR3 extends over 14 amino acids. Trimming left V 5 bases short and J 0 bases short, with 10 bases between. The germline gives CDR1 MNHEY, CDR2 SVGAGI. The CDR3: CASSVGGLNTEAFF. CDR3 coding DNA: TGTGCCAGCAGTGTGGGGGGGCTGAACACTGAAGCTTTCTTT.

The chain has TRBV5-1 and TRBJ2-7; D might be TRBD1 or TRBD2, each matching 5 bases. Germline CDR1 reads SGHRS; CDR2 reads YFSETQ. This CDR3 spans 14 amino acids. V shed 4 bases and J shed 2 bases, with 13 bases lying between them. CDR3 sequence (DNA): TGCGCCAGCAGCCCTGGTGGGGGTCCCTACGAGCAGTACTTC. This gives the protein CASSPGGGPYEQYF.

This clone was found a few times. The chain carries TRBV10-1 and TRBJ2-3; TRBD1 is a possible D gene (5 bases). V was trimmed by 5 bases and J by 1 base, leaving 7 bases between them. The CDR3 totals 13 residues. Germline loops: CDR1 WNHNN, CDR2 SYGVQD (reference sequence). Here the CDR3 reads CASSPRGTDTQYF. The DNA for the CDR3 is TGCGCCAGCAGTCCCAGGGGCACAGATACGCAGTATTTT.

The chain joins TRBV28 to TRBJ2-4, with a tentative D call TRBD1 (6 bases). The germline V gene has CDR1 MDHEN and CDR2 SYDVKM. The CDR3 spans 15 residues. Deletions cut 8 bases from V and 2 bases from J, with 16 bases between. For the CDR3, the DNA is TGTGCCAGCCCCCCACACAGGGCATCCAAAAACATTCAGTACTTC. As protein: CASPPHRASKNIQYF.

The chain carries TRBV2 and TRBJ1-1; D unresolved. Germline V CDR1 and CDR2: SNHLY, FYNNEI. The CDR3 has 15 residues. V dropped 6 bases and J dropped 1 base, with 15 bases sitting between them. CDR3 DNA sequence: TGTGCCAGCAGCAAAGGGCGGGTGGGGAACACTGAAGCTTTCTTT. Amino acids: CASSKGRVGNTEAFF.

The V call is TRBV6-1, the J call TRBJ2-7; TRBD1 might be the D (6 bases). This CDR3 spans 14 amino acids. The germline V gene encodes CDR1 MNHNS and CDR2 SASEGT. V dropped 4 bases and J dropped 1 base, with 11 bases sitting between them. CDR3 in amino acids: CASSVVQGSYEQYF. The CDR3 bases are TGTGCCAGCAGTGTCGTACAGGGATCCTACGAGCAGTACTTC.

This CDR3 is CASSLVPIPGTMNTEAFF. In DNA, the CDR3 is TGTGCCAGCAGCTTAGTACCAATCCCCGGGACCATGAACACTGAAGCTTTCTTT. The rearrangement uses TRBV7-2 and TRBJ1-1; maybe TRBD1 (5 bases). The CDR3 is made up of 18 amino acids. Trimming cost V 1 base and J 0 bases, with 18 bases left between them. Germline V lookup: CDR1 SGHTA, CDR2 FQGNSA. Full variable domain (rest looked up from reference TRBV7-2 and TRBJ1-1): GAGVSQSPSNKVTEKGKDVELRCDPISGHTALYWYRQSLGQGLEFLIYFQGNSAPDKSGLPSDRFSAERTGGSVSTLTIQRTQQEDSAVYLCASSLVPIPGTMNTEAFFGQGTRLTVV.

The rearrangement uses TRBV18 and TRBJ2-7; the D is unclear. This CDR3 contains 17 residues. Looked up from germline, CDR1 is KGHSH and CDR2 is LQKENI. The V and J ends lost 4 bases and 4 bases respectively, with 23 bases between them. CDR3: CASSLAVTVLGGYEQYF. The CDR3 DNA reads TGTGCCAGCTCACTTGCCGTGACCGTACTCGGTGGTTACGAGCAGTACTTC.

This clone has a handful of counts. V is TRBV7-8 and J is TRBJ1-5; 7 bases line up with TRBD1. This CDR3 contains 15 residues. CDR1 SGHVS and CDR2 FQNEAQ come from the germline V gene. J gave up 3 bases and V 6 bases, and 8 bases lay outside the gene matches. CDR3 region: CASSTTGTVNQPQHF. In nucleotides, the CDR3 is TGTGCCAGCAGTACAACCGGGACAGTCAATCAGCCCCAGCATTTT.

This clone was found a few times. The chain couples TRBV28 to TRBJ1-1; D remains ambiguous. The CDR3 sequence is 14 residues long. Germline CDR1 and CDR2: MDHEN and SYDVKM. Trimming cost V 2 bases and J 8 bases, with 15 bases left between them. The CDR3 DNA reads TGTGCCAGCAGTTTAGCGGCAGCGCGCAGGGAAGCTTTCTTT. It codes for CASSLAAARREAFF. The variable domain in full, with the rest retrieved from reference TRBV28 and TRBJ1-1, is DVKVTQSSRYLVKRTGEKVFLECVQDMDHENMFWYRQDPGLGLRLIYFSYDVKMKEKGDIPEGYSVSREKKERFSLILESASTNQTSMYLCASSLAAARREAFFGQGTRLTVV.

The table lists this clone with a few counts. V and J are TRBV7-6 and TRBJ1-2; D may be TRBD1 (5 bases). Trimming left V 1 base short and J 6 bases short, with 6 bases between. From germline, CDR1 is SGHVS and CDR2 FNYEAQ. There are 12 residues in the CDR3. CDR3 residues: CASSLEGNGYTF. CDR3 bases: TGTGCCAGCAGCTTAGAGGGGAATGGCTACACCTTC.

This sequence joins TRBV15 and TRBJ1-5; TRBD1 matches at 10 bases. The CDR3 sequence is 16 residues long. CDR1 and CDR2 from the germline V gene are LNHNV and YYDKDF (reference sequence). With V trimmed by 1 base and J by 6 bases, 6 bases remained unmatched. The CDR3 bases are TGTGCCACCAGCAGAGGCAGGACAGGGGGGCCTCAGCCCCAGCATTTT. The encoded protein is CATSRGRTGGPQPQHF.

J is TRBJ2-1 and V is TRBV4-1, with 11 bases that match TRBD2. Germline CDR1 is MGHRA and CDR2 is YSYEKL. V was clipped by 10 bases and J by 9 bases; unmatched bases: 14. The CDR3 totals 15 residues. The CDR3 DNA sequence: TGCGCCACGACGAGTAGCGGGGGGGCCTTGAGTGAGCAGTTCTTC. Translation: CATTSSGGALSEQFF.

This clone has more than one count but fewer than ten. J is TRBJ1-4 and V is TRBV2; 7 bases map to TRBD1. The CDR3 totals 14 residues. Germline CDR1 is SNHLY and CDR2 is FYNNEI. V was clipped by 4 bases and J by 8 bases; unmatched bases: 7. CDR3 in amino acids: CASSGNRGREKLFF. In nucleotides, the CDR3 is TGTGCCAGCAGTGGGAACAGGGGTAGGGAAAAACTGTTTTTT.

The chain uses TRBV19 and TRBJ2-2, with 10 positions matching TRBD1. Germline CDR1 is LNHDA and CDR2 is SQIVND (reference sequence). This CDR3 comprises 16 residues. The junction had 9 bases not matched to a gene; V was cut back by 4 bases and J by 7 bases. The CDR3, as DNA: TGTGCCAGTAGTAGGGCGACAGGGGGCGCGGTCGGGGAGCTGTTTTTT. It translates to CASSRATGGAVGELFF. The variable domain in full, with the rest retrieved from reference TRBV19 and TRBJ2-2, is DGGITQSPKYLFRKEGQNVTLSCEQNLNHDAMYWYRQDPGQGLRLIYYSQIVNDFQKGDIAEGYSVSREKKESFPLTVTSAQKNPTAFYLCASSRATGGAVGELFFGEGSRLTVL.

The chain is built from TRBV10-1 and TRBJ2-2; 10 nucleotides align to TRBD2. Germline lookup yields CDR1 WNHNN and CDR2 SYGVQD (reference sequence). CDR3 size: 14 residues. The V gene end was trimmed by 6 bases and the J gene end by 6 bases; junction bases not matched to a gene: 4. The CDR3 bases are TGCGCCAGCAGAGGGACTAGCGAGGCCGGGGAGCTGTTTTTT. This sequence encodes CASRGTSEAGELFF.

The V call is TRBV12-2, the J call TRBJ2-7. TRBV12-2 is an annotated pseudogene. The CDR3 consists of 14 residues. The CDR3 DNA reads as TGTGCAAGTCGCCCCCGGGACCCCTGCGACGAGCAGTACTTC. Residues: CASRPRDPCDEQYF.